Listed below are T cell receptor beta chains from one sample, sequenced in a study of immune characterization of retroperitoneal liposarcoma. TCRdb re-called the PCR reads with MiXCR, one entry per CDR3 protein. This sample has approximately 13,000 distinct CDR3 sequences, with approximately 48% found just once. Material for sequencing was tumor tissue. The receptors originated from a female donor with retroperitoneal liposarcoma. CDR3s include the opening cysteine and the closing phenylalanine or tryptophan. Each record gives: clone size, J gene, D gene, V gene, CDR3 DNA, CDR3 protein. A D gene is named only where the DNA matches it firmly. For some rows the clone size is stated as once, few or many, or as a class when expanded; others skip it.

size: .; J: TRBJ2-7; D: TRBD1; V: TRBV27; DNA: TGTGCCAGCAGTCCCGATGGGGACAGGATGTACAATGAGCAGTACTTC; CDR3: CASSPDGDRMYNEQYF
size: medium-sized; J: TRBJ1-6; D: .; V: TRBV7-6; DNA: TGTGCCAGCAGCTTATGGGATGGACCCAATTCACCCCTCCACTTT; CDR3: CASSLWDGPNSPLHF
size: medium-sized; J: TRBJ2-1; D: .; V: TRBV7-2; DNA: TGTGCCAGCAGCTTAGACACGGGTTTCTACAATGAGCAGTTCTTC; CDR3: CASSLDTGFYNEQFF
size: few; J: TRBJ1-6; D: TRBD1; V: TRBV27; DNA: TGTGCCAGCAGTTTAAGGGACAGCTATTCACCCCTCCACTTT; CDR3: CASSLRDSYSPLHF
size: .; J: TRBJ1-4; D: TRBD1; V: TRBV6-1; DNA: TGTGCCAGCAGTCGGACAGGGTGGAGGGAAAAACTGTTTTTT; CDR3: CASSRTGWREKLFF
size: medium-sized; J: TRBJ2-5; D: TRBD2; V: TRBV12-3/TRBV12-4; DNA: TGTGCCAGCAGCCCTAGCGGGGGATACAATGAGCAGTACTTC; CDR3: CASSPSGGYNEQYF
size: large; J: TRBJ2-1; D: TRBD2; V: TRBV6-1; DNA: TGTGCCAGCAGAAACCCGGGACTACACAACGAAGAGTTCTTC; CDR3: CASRNPGLHNEEFF
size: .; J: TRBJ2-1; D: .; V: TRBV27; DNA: TGTGCCAGCAGTTTATTTGGGGAAAGAATACGCGAGCAGTTCTTC; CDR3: CASSLFGERIREQFF
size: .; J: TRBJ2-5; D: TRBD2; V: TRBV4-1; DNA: TGCGCCAGCAGCCAAGTTGGCGCGGGGGGCGGCTCCTACAATGAGCAGTACTTC; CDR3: CASSQVGAGGGSYNEQYF
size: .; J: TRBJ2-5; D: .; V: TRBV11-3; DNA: TGTGCCAGCACCCCTAGGGGAGAACAAGAGACCCAGTACTTC; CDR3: CASTPRGEQETQYF
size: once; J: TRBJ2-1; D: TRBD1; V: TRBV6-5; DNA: TGTGCCAGCAGTGAGGGACAGGGGCGCACAGATACGCAGTTCTTC; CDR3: CASSEGQGRTDTQFF
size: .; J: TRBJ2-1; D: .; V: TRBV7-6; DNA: TGTGCCAGCAGCATACGCCAGGGGGGATACGAGCAATGCTTC; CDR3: CASSIRQGGYEQCF
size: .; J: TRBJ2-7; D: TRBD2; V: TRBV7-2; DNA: TGTGCCAGCAGCCCGGGGGGGGCTGGGAAGCGATACGAGCAGTACTTC; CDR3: CASSPGGAGKRYEQYF
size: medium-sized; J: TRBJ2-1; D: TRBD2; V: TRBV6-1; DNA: TGTGCCAGCACAAGTTTTTATAGCGGGAGTCCGAACAATGAGCAGTTCTTC; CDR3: CASTSFYSGSPNNEQFF
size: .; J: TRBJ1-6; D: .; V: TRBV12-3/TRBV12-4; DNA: TGTGCCAGCAGTAGGACCTCCTCCGATAATTCACCCCTCCACTTT; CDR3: CASSRTSSDNSPLHF
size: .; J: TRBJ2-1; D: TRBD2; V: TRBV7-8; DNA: TGTGCCAGCAGCTTCCTGCCGGGAGGGAGATACAATGAGCAGTTCTTC; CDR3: CASSFLPGGRYNEQFF
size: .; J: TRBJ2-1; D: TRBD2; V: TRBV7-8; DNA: TGTGCCAGCAGCGTCGCTAGCGGGTTGGCCTACAATGAGCAGTTCTTC; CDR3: CASSVASGLAYNEQFF
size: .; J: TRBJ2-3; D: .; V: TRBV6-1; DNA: TGTGCCAGCAGTGAAGCGCCGACAGATACGCAGTATTTT; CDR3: CASSEAPTDTQYF
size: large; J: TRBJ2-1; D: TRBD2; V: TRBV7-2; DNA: TGTGCCAGCAGCTCGCGGGGGGTCTACAATGAGCAGTTCTTC; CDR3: CASSSRGVYNEQFF
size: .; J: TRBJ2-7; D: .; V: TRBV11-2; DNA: TGTGCCAGCAGCCTAGGACAGACGTCCTACGAGCAGTACTTC; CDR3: CASSLGQTSYEQYF
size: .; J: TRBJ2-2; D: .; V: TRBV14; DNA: TGTGCCAGCGGGTGGAGCACCGGGGAGCTGTTTTTT; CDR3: CASGWSTGELFF
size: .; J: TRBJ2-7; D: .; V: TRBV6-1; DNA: TGTGTCAGCAGTGAATTTTACGGCTCCTACGAGCAGTACTTC; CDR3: CVSSEFYGSYEQYF
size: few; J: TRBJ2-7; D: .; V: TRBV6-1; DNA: TGTGCCAGCAATTGGGCGGCCGGGCGCGAGCAGTACTTC; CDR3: CASNWAAGREQYF
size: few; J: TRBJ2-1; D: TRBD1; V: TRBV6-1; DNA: TGTGCCAGCAGCCCCGGGACAGGGGCCTACGAGCAGTTCTTC; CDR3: CASSPGTGAYEQFF
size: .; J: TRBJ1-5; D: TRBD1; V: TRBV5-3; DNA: TGTGCCAGCAGCGGAGGGACAGGGGGTTTGGAGCCCCAGCATTTT; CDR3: CASSGGTGGLEPQHF
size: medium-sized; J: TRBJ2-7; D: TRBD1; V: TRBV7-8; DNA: TGTGCCAGCAGCTTCCGACAGGGGGCGAACTACGAGCAGTACTTC; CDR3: CASSFRQGANYEQYF
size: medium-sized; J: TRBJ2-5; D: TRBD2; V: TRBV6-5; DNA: TGTGCCAGCAGTTACCAGGCCGGGGGAGGGAGGACCCAGTACTTC; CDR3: CASSYQAGGGRTQYF
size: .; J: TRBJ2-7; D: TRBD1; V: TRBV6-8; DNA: TGTGCCAGCAGTTACTCGGGGACAGGAGACTCCTCCGAGCAGTACTTC; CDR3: CASSYSGTGDSSEQYF
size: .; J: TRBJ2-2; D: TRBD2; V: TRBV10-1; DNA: TGCGCCAGCAGTGAGAATAGCGGGAGTAGGAACACCGGGGAGCTGTTTTTT; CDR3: CASSENSGSRNTGELFF
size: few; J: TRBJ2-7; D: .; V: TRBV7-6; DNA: TGTGCTAGCAGCCAGGGGGGGGGAAGCGGGATTGATGAGCAGTACTTC; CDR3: CASSQGGGSGIDEQYF
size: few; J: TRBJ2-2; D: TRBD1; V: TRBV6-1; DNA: TGTGCCACCCGGGACAGCACCGGGGAGCTGTTTTTT; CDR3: CATRDSTGELFF
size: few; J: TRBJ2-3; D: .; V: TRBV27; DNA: TGTGCCAGCAGTCTTGGCGGGATTAGCACAGATACGCAGTATTTT; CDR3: CASSLGGISTDTQYF
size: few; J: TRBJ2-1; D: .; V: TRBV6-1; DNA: TGTGCCAGCAGTCGCGCCGGGCCCGGGTACAATGAGCAGTTCTTC; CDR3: CASSRAGPGYNEQFF
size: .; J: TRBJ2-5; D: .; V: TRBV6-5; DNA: TGTGCCGGCTGTGAAGCTGACAGATACCAAGAGACCCAGTACTTC; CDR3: CAGCEADRYQETQYF